The 19 T cell receptor beta chains below were found in one sample sequenced in a study of blood T cell repertoires in COVID-19. Sequenced by immunoSEQ multiplex PCR; TCRdb stores in-frame clones only, minus some. Of 250,000 to 300,000 clones in the sample, 70% to 90% were seen once. Sequencing was performed on peripheral blood. The receptor source for this set is a man aged 45-60 years with active or convalescent COVID-19.

A single count supports this clone. The chain couples TRBV10-3 to TRBJ1-2; TRBD1 matches at 10 bases. This CDR3 contains 15 residues. J gave up 0 bases and V 3 bases, and 1 base lay outside the gene matches. Germline V CDR1 and CDR2: ENHRY, SYGVKD. CDR3 sequence: CAISEGTGANYGYTF. CDR3 nucleotides: TGTGCCATCAGTGAAGGGACAGGGGCTAACTATGGCTACACCTTC.

This chain joins TRBV30 and TRBJ1-5, with 7 bases identical to TRBD1. Trimming at V came to 2 bases and at J to 4 bases, leaving 2 bases not matched to a gene. CDR1 is GTSNPN, CDR2 SVGIG, per germline (reference sequence). This CDR3 is built from 13 residues. The CDR3 sequence: CAWSRGQNQPQHF. In nucleotides, the CDR3 is TGTGCCTGGAGTAGGGGGCAAAATCAGCCCCAGCATTTT.

The V gene is TRBV10-1, the J gene TRBJ1-1; TRBD1 agrees at 8 bases. The CDR3 extends over 14 amino acids. From germline, CDR1 is WNHNN and CDR2 SYGVQD (reference sequence). Trimming took 7 bases from V and 10 from J; bases not matched to a gene: 14. DNA for the CDR3: TGCGCCAGCACACCACAGGGGGTCTATTTAGTAGCTTTCTTT. Encoded protein: CASTPQGVYLVAFF.

V and J are TRBV11-2 and TRBJ2-5, with 12 bases matching TRBD2. Per the germline V gene, CDR1 is SGHAT and CDR2 is FQNNGV. V was clipped by 6 bases and J by 4 bases; unmatched bases: 6. This CDR3 has 15 amino acids. The CDR3 here is CASSPGLAGRETQYF. The CDR3 region has the DNA TGTGCCAGCAGTCCCGGACTAGCGGGGCGAGAGACCCAGTACTTC.

The rearrangement uses TRBV6-6 and TRBJ1-4; possibly TRBD1 for D (5 bases). Germline V gives CDR1 MNHNY, CDR2 SVGAGI (reference sequence). The CDR3 sequence is 15 residues long. Deletions cut 9 bases from V and 1 base from J, with 15 bases between. The CDR3 bases are TGTGCCAGTAAGGGGAGGGGAGGAACTAATGAAAAACTGTTTTTT. Translation gives CASKGRGGTNEKLFF.

This chain joins TRBV7-3 and TRBJ2-1, with 8 bases lining up with TRBD2. The V gene end was trimmed by 4 bases and the J gene end by 7 bases; junction bases not matched to a gene: 9. Germline loops: CDR1 SGHTA, CDR2 FQGTGA. The CDR3 is made up of 15 amino acids. The CDR3 spells CASSSSPGRANEQFF. The DNA of the CDR3 is TGTGCCAGCAGCTCCTCCCCCGGGAGGGCTAATGAGCAGTTCTTC.

The chain combines TRBV19 with TRBJ1-6; D is perhaps TRBD1 (5 bases). Trimming removed 6 bases from V and 5 bases from J, with 20 bases in between. Per germline, CDR1 LNHDA and CDR2 SQIVND (reference sequence). This CDR3 contains 17 residues. The CDR3 is CASRSMGRGLHNSPLHF. The CDR3 DNA sequence: TGTGCCAGTAGATCTATGGGTAGGGGCCTACATAATTCACCCCTCCACTTT.

The chain recombines TRBV18 with TRBJ2-7; TRBD1 matches at 10 bases. Looked up from germline, CDR1 is KGHSH and CDR2 is LQKENI. CDR3 length: 14 amino acids. The V and J ends lost 3 bases and 6 bases, in that order; junction bases with no gene match: 5. CDR3 in amino acids: CASSPRTGGLEQYF. CDR3 coding DNA: TGTGCCAGCTCACCCCGGACAGGGGGTCTCGAGCAGTACTTC.

J is TRBJ1-6 and V is TRBV27; a possible D gene is TRBD1 (6 bases). V was pared by 8 bases and J by 9 bases, with 20 bases between. Germline values: CDR1 MNHEY, CDR2 SMNVEV (reference sequence). CDR3 length: 15 amino acids. CDR3 in amino acids: CASAKGGRSSSPLHF. The CDR3 DNA sequence: TGTGCCAGCGCCAAGGGGGGGAGAAGTAGTTCACCCCTCCACTTT.

This clone was picked up a small number of times. Additional DNA sequences in this sample encode the identical CDR3. The chain combines TRBV5-6 with TRBJ2-7; tentatively, D is TRBD1 (5 bases). In germline, CDR1 is SGHDT, CDR2 YYEEEE. Trimming pared 1 base from V and 1 base from J, leaving 6 bases between. The CDR3 has 13 residues. Here the CDR3 DNA reads TGTGCCAGCAGCTTGACAGGTTCCTACGAGCAGTACTTC. Its protein product is CASSLTGSYEQYF.

J is TRBJ1-1 and V is TRBV2; D call uncertain. The CDR3 sequence is 13 residues long. Germline V gives CDR1 SNHLY, CDR2 FYNNEI. V shed 2 bases and J shed 5 bases, with 9 bases lying between them. The CDR3 DNA reads as TGTGCCAGCAGTGAAAGAGAGTGGACTGAAGCTTTCTTT. As protein: CASSEREWTEAFF.

The chain carries TRBV3-1 (or the pseudogene TRBV3-2) and TRBJ2-7, with 10 bases fitting TRBD2. The CDR3 has 16 residues. The V segment lost 4 bases and the J segment 2 bases; nucleotides outside the gene matches: 8. Looked up from germline, CDR1 is LGHDT and CDR2 is YNNKEL (reference sequence). The CDR3 here is CASSLWTSGVAYEQYF. The CDR3, as DNA: TGTGCCAGCAGCCTTTGGACTAGCGGAGTGGCCTACGAGCAGTACTTC.

The chain joins TRBV9 to TRBJ2-7; TRBD2 aligns across 8 bases. This CDR3 region has 15 residues. Germline V lookup: CDR1 SGDLS, CDR2 YYNGEE. J lost 6 bases, V lost 0 bases, and 8 bases had no gene match. The CDR3 protein is CASSVAWAGGSEQYF. The CDR3 DNA is TGTGCCAGCAGCGTAGCTTGGGCGGGAGGATCCGAGCAGTACTTC. The full variable domain, rest sourced from reference TRBV9 and TRBJ2-7, is DSGVTQTPKHLITATGQRVTLRCSPRSGDLSVYWYQQSLDQGLQFLIQYYNGEERAKGNILERFSAQQFPDLHSELNLSSLELGDSALYFCASSVAWAGGSEQYFGPGTRLTVT.

This sequence joins TRBV18 and TRBJ2-2; 7 bases agree with TRBD2. The CDR3 is made up of 14 amino acids. With 3 bases clipped from V and 5 bases from J, the junction kept 3 bases outside the gene matches. The germline V gene encodes CDR1 KGHSH and CDR2 LQKENI. DNA of the CDR3: TGTGCCAGCTCACCTTCGCGGGGGACCGGGGAGCTGTTTTTT. It is translated as CASSPSRGTGELFF.

The gene calls are TRBV3-1 (or the pseudogene TRBV3-2) and TRBJ1-1; no reliable D call. The V gene lost 4 bases and the J gene lost 6 bases, with 15 bases spanning the gap. Per the germline V gene, CDR1 is LGHDT and CDR2 is YNNKEL (reference sequence). CDR3 length: 14 amino acids. The CDR3 region is CASSPSAAASEAFF. CDR3 sequence (DNA): TGTGCCAGCAGCCCCTCGGCCGCGGCCTCTGAAGCTTTCTTT.

This clone was observed once. The chain has TRBV5-4 and TRBJ2-6, with D tentatively TRBD2 (5 bases). The V end lost 4 bases, the J end lost 0 bases, and 17 bases lay between the germline ends. CDR1 and CDR2 from the germline V gene are SGHNT and YYREEE (reference sequence). This CDR3 has 18 residues. DNA for the CDR3: TGTGCCAGCAGCGCCGGACTCCTCCGGAGCTCTGGGGCCAACGTCCTGACTTTC. This gives the protein CASSAGLLRSSGANVLTF.

The V call is TRBV5-5, the J call TRBJ2-1, with 10 bases fitting TRBD2. Germline V gene data show CDR1 as SGHKS and CDR2 as YYEKEE (reference sequence). The CDR3 covers 15 residues. After removal of 4 bases from V and 9 bases from J, the junction contained 10 bases not matched to a gene. This chain's CDR3 is CASSQREGTLGEQFF. In DNA form, the CDR3 reads TGTGCCAGCAGCCAGCGGGAGGGGACCTTGGGTGAGCAGTTCTTC.

The V gene is TRBV19, the J gene TRBJ2-1; TRBD2 might be the D (5 bases). CDR3 length equals 11 residues. The V end lost 5 bases, the J end lost 7 bases, and 6 bases lay between the germline ends. The germline V gene has CDR1 LNHDA and CDR2 SQIVND (reference sequence). In nucleotides, the CDR3 is TGTGCCAGTAGTCCGGGAAATGAGCAGTTCTTC. It is translated as CASSPGNEQFF.

This chain joins TRBV19 and TRBJ1-2, with 10 bases identical to TRBD1. V lost 4 bases and J lost 4; bases outside the gene matches: 12. Germline V gene sequence: CDR1 LNHDA, CDR2 SQIVND (reference sequence). The CDR3 has 17 amino acids. The CDR3 sequence: CASSKLSGTGDTYGYTF. CDR3 nucleotide sequence: TGTGCCAGTAGTAAGCTTTCCGGGACAGGGGACACCTATGGCTACACCTTC.